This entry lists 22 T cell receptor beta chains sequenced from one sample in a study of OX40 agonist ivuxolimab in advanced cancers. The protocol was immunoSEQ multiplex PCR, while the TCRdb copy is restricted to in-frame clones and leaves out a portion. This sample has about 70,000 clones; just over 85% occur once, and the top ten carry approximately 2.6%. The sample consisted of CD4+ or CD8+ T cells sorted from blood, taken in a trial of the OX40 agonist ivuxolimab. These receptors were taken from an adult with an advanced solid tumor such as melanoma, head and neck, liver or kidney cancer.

CDR3 bases: TGCGCCAGCAGCTTGGCCGGGGGTCCGGGCTACGAGCAGTACTTC. Its protein product is CASSLAGGPGYEQYF. This chain connects TRBV5-1 to TRBJ2-7; D may be TRBD2 (6 bases). Trimming removed 0 bases from V and 3 bases from J, with 13 bases in between. This CDR3 spans 15 amino acids. In germline, CDR1 is SGHRS, CDR2 YFSETQ.

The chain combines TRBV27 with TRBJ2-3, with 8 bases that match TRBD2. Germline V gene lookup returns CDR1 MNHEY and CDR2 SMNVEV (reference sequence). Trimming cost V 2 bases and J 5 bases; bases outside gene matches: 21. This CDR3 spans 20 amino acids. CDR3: CASSLRVQVFGGGPEDTQYF. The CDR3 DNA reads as TGTGCCAGCAGTTTACGGGTTCAGGTCTTCGGGGGGGGGCCCGAAGATACGCAGTATTTT.

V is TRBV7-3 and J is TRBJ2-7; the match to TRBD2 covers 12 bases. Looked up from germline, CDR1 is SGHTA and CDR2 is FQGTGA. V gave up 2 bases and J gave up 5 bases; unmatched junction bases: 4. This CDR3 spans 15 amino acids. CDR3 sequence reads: CASSLPSGRANEQYF. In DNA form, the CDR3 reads TGTGCCAGCAGCTTACCTAGCGGGAGGGCCAACGAGCAGTACTTC.

The CDR3 region has the DNA TGTGCCAGTAGTAGGATAGCGGGAGGGCCAGATACGCAGTATTTT. This sequence encodes CASSRIAGGPDTQYF. V is TRBV19 and J is TRBJ2-3, with 11 bases identical to TRBD2. The CDR3 has 15 residues. Germline CDR1 and CDR2: LNHDA and SQIVND (reference sequence). J lost 4 bases, V lost 4 bases, and 4 bases had no gene match.

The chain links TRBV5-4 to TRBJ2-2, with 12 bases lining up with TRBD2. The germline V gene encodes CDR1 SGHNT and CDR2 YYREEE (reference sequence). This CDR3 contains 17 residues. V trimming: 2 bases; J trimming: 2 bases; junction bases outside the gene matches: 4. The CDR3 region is CASSLLAGGINTGELFF. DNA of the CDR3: TGTGCCAGCAGCTTACTAGCGGGGGGCATAAACACCGGGGAGCTGTTTTTT.

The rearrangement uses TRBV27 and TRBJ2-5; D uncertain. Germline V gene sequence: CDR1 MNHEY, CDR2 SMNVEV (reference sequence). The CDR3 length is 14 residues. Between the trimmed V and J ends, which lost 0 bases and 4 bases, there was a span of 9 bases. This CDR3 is CASSLSPRGETQYF. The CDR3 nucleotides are TGTGCCAGCAGTTTATCGCCTAGAGGAGAGACCCAGTACTTC.

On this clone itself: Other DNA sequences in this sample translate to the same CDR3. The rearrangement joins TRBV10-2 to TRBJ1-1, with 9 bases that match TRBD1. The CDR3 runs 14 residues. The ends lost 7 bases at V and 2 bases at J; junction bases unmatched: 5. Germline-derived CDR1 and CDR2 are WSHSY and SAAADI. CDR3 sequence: CASKGTGYNTEAFF. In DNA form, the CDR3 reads TGCGCCAGCAAGGGGACAGGGTATAACACTGAAGCTTTCTTT.

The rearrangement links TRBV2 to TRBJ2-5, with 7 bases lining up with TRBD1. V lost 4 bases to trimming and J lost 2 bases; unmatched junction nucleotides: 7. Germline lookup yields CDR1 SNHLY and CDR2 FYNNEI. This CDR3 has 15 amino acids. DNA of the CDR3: TGTGCCAGCAGTGCGTCTTGGGACAGACAAGAGACCCAGTACTTC. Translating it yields CASSASWDRQETQYF.

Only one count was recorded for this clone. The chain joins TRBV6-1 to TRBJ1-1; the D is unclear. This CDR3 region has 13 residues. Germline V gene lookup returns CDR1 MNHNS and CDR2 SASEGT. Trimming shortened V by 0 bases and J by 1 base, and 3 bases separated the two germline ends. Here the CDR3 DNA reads TGTGCCAGCAGTGAAGCGCGGAACACTGAAGCTTTCTTT. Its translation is CASSEARNTEAFF.

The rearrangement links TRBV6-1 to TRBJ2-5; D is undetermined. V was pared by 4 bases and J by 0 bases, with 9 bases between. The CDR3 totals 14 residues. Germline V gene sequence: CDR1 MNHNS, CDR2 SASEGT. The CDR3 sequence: CASSGAVYQETQYF. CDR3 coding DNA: TGTGCCAGCAGTGGGGCAGTCTACCAAGAGACCCAGTACTTC.

The CDR3 loop reads CASNSPGSNYGYTF. DNA for the CDR3: TGCGCCAGCAACTCCCCAGGGTCTAACTATGGCTACACCTTC. The chain links TRBV4-1 to TRBJ1-2; TRBD1 might be the D (5 bases). Germline V lookup: CDR1 MGHRA, CDR2 YSYEKL. This CDR3 comprises 14 residues. The V gene lost 7 bases and the J gene lost 0 bases, with 12 bases spanning the gap.

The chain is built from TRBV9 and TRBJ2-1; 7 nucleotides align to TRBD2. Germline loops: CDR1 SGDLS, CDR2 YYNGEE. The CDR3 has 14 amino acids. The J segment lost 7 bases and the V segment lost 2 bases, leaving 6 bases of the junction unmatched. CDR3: CASSVGTIANEQFF. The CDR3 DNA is TGTGCCAGCAGCGTCGGGACTATTGCGAATGAGCAGTTCTTC.

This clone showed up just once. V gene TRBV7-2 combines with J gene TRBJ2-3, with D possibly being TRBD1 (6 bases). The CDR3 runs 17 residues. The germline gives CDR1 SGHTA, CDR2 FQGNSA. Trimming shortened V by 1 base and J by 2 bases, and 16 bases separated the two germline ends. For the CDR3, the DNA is TGTGCCAGCAGCTTAGGACCGGACAGAAAAATCACAGATACGCAGTATTTT. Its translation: CASSLGPDRKITDTQYF.

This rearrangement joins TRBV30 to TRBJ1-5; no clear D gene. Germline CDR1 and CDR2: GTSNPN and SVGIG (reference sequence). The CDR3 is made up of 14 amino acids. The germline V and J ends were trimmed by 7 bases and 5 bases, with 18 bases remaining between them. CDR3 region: CASTWGVADQPQHF. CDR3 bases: TGTGCCTCCACATGGGGAGTAGCTGATCAGCCCCAGCATTTT. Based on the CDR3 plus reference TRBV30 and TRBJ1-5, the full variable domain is SQTIHQWPATLVQPVGSPLSLECTVEGTSNPNLYWYRQAAGRGLQLLFYSVGIGQISSEVPQNLSASRPQDRQFILSSKKLLLSDSGFYLCASTWGVADQPQHFGDGTRLSIL.

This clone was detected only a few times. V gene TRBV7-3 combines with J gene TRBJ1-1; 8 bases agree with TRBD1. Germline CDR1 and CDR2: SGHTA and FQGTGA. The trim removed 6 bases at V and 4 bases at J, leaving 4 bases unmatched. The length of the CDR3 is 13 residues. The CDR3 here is CASSLQGGTEAFF. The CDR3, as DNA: TGTGCCAGCAGTTTACAGGGGGGCACTGAAGCTTTCTTT.

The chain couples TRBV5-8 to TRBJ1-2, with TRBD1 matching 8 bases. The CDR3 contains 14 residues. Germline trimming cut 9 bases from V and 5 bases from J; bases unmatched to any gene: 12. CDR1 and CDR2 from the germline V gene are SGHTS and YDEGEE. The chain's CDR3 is CATTHGQGTYGYTF. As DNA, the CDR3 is TGTGCCACGACTCACGGACAGGGAACATATGGCTACACCTTC.

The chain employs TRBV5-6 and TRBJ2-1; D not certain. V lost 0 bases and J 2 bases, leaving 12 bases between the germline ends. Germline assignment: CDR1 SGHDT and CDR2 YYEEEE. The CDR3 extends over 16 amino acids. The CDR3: CASSLDLRSPYNEQFF. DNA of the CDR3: TGTGCCAGCAGCTTGGATCTAAGATCGCCCTACAATGAGCAGTTCTTC.

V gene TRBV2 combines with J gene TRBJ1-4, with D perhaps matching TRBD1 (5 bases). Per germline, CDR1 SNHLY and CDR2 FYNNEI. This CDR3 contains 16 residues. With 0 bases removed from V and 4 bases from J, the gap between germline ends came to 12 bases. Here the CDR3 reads CASSEAQGSYNEKLFF. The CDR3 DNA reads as TGTGCCAGCAGTGAAGCTCAGGGCAGTTATAATGAAAAACTGTTTTTT.

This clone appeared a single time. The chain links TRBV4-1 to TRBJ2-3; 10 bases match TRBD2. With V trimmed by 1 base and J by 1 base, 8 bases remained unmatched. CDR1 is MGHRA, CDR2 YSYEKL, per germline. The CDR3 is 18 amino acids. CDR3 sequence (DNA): TGCGCCAGCAGCCAAGCTGGGATAGCGGGGGGACGCACAGATACGCAGTATTTT. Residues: CASSQAGIAGGRTDTQYF.

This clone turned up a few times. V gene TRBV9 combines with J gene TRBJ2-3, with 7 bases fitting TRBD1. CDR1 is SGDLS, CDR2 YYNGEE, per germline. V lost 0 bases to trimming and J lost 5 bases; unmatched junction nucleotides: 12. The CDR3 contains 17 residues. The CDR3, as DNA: TGTGCCAGCAGCGTAGGTACGAGGGGGCTTGGGGGAGATACGCAGTATTTT. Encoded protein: CASSVGTRGLGGDTQYF.

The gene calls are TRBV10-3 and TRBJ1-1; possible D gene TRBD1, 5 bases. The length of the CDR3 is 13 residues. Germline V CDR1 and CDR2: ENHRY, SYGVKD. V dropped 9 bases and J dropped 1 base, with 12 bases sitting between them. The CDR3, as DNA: TGTGCCATAAGATGGGGCCCGAACACTGAAGCTTTCTTT. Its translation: CAIRWGPNTEAFF.

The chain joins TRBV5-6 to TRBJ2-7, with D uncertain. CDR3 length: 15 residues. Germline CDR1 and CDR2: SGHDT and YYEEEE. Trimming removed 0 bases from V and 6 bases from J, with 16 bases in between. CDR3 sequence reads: CASSLAGTLRSEQYF. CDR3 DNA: TGTGCCAGCAGCTTGGCCGGCACCTTAAGGAGCGAGCAGTACTTC.